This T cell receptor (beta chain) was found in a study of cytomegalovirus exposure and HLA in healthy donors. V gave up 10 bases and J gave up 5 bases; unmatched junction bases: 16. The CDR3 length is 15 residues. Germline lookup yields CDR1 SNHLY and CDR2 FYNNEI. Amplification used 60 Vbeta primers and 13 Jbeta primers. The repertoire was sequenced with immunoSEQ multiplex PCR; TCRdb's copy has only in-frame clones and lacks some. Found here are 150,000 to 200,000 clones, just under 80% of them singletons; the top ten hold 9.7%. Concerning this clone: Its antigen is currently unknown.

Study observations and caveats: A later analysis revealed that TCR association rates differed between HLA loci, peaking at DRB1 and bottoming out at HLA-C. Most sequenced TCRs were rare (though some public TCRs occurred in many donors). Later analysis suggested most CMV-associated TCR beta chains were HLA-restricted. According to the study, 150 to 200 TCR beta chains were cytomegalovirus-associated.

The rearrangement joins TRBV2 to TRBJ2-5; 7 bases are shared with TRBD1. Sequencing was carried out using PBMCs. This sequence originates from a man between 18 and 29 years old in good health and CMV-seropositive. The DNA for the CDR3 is TGTGCCAATACCCAAAGAGAGGGGGCGCGTGAGACCCAGTACTTC. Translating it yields CANTQREGARETQYF.